This T cell receptor (beta chain) comes out of a study of blood T cells in healthy people across ages. This clonotype was seen only a few times. A J-beta primer mix and a sample-barcoded 5' primer were used in a second PCR of about 7 to 12 cycles. Via MiXCR, TCRdb re-called the 5' RACE reads, giving one row per CDR3 protein. The sample has approximately 490,000 distinct CDR3 sequences, 24% seen once. V gave up 0 bases and J gave up 14 bases, with 20 bases separating them. CDR3 length: 15 residues. Looked up from germline, CDR1 is MNHNS and CDR2 is SASEGT. Separately, the same data were catalogued under a study of T cells of mothers and their children. This second study notes: Thymic selection molds TCR recombination output in much the same way for related pairs as for unrelated pairs.

The material sequenced was blood. The receptor's source is a boy between 10 and 17 years old in good health. This chain uses TRBV6-1 with TRBJ1-5; D uncertain. The CDR3 DNA is TGTGCCAGCAGTGAAGCGCATCAGCGGGTTCTAATTAAGCATTTT. This translates into CASSEAHQRVLIKHF.